This T cell receptor beta chain was recorded in a study of beta chain features in type 1 diabetes. Germline lookup yields CDR1 KGHSH and CDR2 LQKENI. V was cut by 6 bases and J by 1 base, with 9 bases left in between. The CDR3 loop spans 13 amino acids. CD45RO/CCR7/CD25/CD127/CD95/CD27 staining was used to isolate CD4+ naive, central memory, regulatory and stem cell-like memory cells by sorting. The isolated RNA, all of it, was reverse transcribed, so expressed TCRB transcripts were what got sequenced. Here immunoSEQ multiplex PCR was the method, and the copy in TCRdb shows in-frame clones only, minus some. The sample contains about 620,000 clones, around 16% of which appear only once.

This receptor was obtained from a man aged 18 to 29 in good health. Input material: naive CD4+ T cells from blood. The V and J genes are TRBV18 and TRBJ1-1; D gene unclear. The DNA for the CDR3 is TGTGCCAGCTCGCGCGACAAGAACACTGAAGCTTTCTTT. Translating it yields CASSRDKNTEAFF.